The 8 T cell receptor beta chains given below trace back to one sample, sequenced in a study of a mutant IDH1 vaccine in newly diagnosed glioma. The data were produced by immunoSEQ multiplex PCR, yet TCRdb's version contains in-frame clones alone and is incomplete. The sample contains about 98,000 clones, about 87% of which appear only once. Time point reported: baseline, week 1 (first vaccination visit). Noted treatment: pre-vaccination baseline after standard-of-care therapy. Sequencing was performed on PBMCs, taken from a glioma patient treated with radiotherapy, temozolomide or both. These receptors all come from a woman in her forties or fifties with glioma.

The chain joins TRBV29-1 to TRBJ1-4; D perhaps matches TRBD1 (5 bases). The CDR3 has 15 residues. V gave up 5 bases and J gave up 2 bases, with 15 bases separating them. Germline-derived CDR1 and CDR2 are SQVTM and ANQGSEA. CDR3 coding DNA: TGCAGCGTTAATGGGGGGGGAAGTACTAATGAAAAACTGTTTTTT. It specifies CSVNGGGSTNEKLFF.

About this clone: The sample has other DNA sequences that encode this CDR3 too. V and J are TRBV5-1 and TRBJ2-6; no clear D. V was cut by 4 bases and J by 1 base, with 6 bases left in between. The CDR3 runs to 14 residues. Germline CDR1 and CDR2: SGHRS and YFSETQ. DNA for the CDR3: TGCGCCAGCAGCCCGACATCTGGGGCCAACGTCCTGACTTTC. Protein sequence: CASSPTSGANVLTF.

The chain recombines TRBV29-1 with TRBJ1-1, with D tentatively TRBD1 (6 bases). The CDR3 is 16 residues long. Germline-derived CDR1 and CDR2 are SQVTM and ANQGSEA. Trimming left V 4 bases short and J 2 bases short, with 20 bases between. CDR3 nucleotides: TGCAGCGTTGTTCCGGGGGCGGGAGGGGCAAACACTGAAGCTTTCTTT. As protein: CSVVPGAGGANTEAFF. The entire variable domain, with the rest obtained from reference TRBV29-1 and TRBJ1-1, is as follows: SAVISQKPSRDICQRGTSLTIQCQVDSQVTMMFWYRQQPGQSLTLIATANQGSEATYESGFVIDKFPISRPNLTFSTLTVSNMSPEDSSIYLCSVVPGAGGANTEAFFGQGTRLTVV.

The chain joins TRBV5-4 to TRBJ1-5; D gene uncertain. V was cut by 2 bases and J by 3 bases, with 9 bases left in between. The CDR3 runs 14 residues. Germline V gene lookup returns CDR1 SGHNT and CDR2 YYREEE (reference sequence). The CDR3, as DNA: TGTGCCAGCAGCTTTGCGAGATACAATCAGCCCCAGCATTTT. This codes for CASSFARYNQPQHF.

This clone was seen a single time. The CDR3 region has the DNA TGTGCCAGCAGCCGAGGGGGCGTGGAAAAACTGTTTTTT. Encoded protein: CASSRGGVEKLFF. J is TRBJ1-4 and V is TRBV16; TRBD1 matches at 7 bases. The CDR3 consists of 13 residues. With V trimmed by 4 bases and J by 8 bases, 4 bases remained unmatched. CDR1 and CDR2 from the germline V gene are KGHSY and FQNENV.

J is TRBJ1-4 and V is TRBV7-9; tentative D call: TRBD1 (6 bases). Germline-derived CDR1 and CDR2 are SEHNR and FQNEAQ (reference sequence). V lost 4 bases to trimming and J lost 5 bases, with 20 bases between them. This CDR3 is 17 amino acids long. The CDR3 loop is CASSSPGGGQRNEKLFF. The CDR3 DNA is TGTGCCAGCAGCTCCCCCGGGGGCGGGCAAAGAAATGAAAAACTGTTTTTT.

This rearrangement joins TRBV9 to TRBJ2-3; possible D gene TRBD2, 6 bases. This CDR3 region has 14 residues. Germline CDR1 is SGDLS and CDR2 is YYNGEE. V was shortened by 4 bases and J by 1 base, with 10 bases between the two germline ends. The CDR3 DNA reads TGTGCCAGCAGCCGAAGCGGGCGCACAGATACGCAGTATTTT. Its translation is CASSRSGRTDTQYF.

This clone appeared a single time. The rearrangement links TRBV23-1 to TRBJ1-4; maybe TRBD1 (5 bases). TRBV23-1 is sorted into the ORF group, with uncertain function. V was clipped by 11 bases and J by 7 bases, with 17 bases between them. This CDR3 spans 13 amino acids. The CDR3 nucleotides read TGCGCCTCACAAGGGGACGGGCGTGAAAAACTGTTTTTT. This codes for CASQGDGREKLFF.